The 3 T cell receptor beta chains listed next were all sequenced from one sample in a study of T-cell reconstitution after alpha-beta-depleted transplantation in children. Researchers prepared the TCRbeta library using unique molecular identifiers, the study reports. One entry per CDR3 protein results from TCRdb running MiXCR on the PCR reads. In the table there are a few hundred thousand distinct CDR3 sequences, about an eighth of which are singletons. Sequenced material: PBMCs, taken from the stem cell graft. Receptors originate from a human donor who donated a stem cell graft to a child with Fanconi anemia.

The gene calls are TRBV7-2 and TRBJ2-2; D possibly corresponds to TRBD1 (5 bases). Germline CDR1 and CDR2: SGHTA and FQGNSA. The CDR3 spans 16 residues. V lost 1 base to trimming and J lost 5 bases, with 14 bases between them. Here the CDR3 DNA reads TGTGCCAGCAGCTTAGAACCAGGGCCCCTAACCGGGGAGCTGTTTTTT. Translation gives CASSLEPGPLTGELFF.

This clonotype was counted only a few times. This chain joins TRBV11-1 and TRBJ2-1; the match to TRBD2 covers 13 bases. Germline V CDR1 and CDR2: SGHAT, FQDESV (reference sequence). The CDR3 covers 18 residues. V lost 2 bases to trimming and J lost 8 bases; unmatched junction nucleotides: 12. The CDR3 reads CASSLPFRLAGGGHEQFF. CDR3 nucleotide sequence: TGTGCCAGCAGCTTACCTTTTAGACTAGCGGGGGGAGGTCATGAGCAGTTCTTC.

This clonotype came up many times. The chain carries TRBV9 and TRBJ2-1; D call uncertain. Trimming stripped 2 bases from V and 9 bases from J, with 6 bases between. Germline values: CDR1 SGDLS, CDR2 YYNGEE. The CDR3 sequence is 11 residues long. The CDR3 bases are TGTGCCAGCAGCGTGGGGATTGAGCAGTTCTTC. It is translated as CASSVGIEQFF.